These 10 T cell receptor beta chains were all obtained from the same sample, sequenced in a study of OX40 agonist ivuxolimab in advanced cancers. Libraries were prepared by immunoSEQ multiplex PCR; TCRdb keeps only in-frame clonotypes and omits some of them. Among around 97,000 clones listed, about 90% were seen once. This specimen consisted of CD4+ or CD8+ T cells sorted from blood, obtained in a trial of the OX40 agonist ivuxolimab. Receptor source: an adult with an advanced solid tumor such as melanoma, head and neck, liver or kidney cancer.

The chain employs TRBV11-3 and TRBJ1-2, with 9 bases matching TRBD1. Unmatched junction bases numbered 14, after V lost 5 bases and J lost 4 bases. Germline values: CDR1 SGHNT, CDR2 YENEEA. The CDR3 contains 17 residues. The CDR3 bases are TGTGCCAGCAGCCGACGACAGGGGGGTGTAGATGGCTATGGCTACACCTTC. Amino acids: CASSRRQGGVDGYGYTF.

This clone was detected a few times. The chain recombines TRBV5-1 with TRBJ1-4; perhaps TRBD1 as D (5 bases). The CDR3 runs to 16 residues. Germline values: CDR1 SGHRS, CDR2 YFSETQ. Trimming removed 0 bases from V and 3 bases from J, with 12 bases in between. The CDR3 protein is CASSLGGTPANEKLFF. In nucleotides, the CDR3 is TGCGCCAGCAGCTTGGGGGGGACTCCGGCTAATGAAAAACTGTTTTTT.

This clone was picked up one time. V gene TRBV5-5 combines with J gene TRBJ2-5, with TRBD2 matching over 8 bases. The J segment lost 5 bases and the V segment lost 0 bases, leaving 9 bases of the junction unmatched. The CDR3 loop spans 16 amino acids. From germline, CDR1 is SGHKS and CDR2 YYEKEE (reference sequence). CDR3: CASSLALLAAGETQYF. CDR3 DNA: TGTGCCAGCAGCTTGGCCCTACTAGCGGCCGGGGAGACCCAGTACTTC.

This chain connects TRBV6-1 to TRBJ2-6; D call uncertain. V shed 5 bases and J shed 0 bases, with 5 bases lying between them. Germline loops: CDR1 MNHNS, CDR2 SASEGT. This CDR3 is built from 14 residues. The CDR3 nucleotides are TGTGCCAGCAGTACGAACTCTGGGGCCAACGTCCTGACTTTC. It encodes CASSTNSGANVLTF.

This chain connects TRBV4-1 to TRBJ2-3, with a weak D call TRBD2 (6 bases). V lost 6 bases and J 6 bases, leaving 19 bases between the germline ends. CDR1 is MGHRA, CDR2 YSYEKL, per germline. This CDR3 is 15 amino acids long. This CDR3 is CASSSLAGTSDTQYF. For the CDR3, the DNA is TGCGCCAGCAGTTCTTTGGCGGGGACGTCGGATACGCAGTATTTT.

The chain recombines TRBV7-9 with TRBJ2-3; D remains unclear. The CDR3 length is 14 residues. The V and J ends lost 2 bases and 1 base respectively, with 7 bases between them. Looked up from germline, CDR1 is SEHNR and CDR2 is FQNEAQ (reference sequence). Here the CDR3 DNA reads TGTGCCAGCAGCTTAAACTCCCGCACAGATACGCAGTATTTT. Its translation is CASSLNSRTDTQYF.

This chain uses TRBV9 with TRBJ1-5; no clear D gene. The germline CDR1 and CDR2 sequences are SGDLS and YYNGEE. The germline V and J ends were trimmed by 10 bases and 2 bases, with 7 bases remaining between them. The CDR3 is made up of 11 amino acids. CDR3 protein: CACVGNQPQHF. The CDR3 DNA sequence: TGTGCCTGCGTTGGCAATCAGCCCCAGCATTTT.

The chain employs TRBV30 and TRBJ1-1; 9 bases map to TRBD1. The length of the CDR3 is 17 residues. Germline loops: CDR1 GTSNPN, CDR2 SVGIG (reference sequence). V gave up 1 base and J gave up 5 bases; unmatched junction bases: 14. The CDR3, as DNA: TGTGCCTGGAGTGATCAGGACAGGGGATGGCGAAGGACTGAAGCTTTCTTT. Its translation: CAWSDQDRGWRRTEAFF. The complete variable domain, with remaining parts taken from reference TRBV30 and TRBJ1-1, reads SQTIHQWPATLVQPVGSPLSLECTVEGTSNPNLYWYRQAAGRGLQLLFYSVGIGQISSEVPQNLSASRPQDRQFILSSKKLLLSDSGFYLCAWSDQDRGWRRTEAFFGQGTRLTVV.

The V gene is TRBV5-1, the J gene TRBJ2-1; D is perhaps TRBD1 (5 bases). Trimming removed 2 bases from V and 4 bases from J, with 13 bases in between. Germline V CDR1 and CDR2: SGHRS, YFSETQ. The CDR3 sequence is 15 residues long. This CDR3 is CASSLQDNAYNEQFF. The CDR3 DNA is TGCGCCAGCAGCTTACAGGACAACGCTTACAATGAGCAGTTCTTC.

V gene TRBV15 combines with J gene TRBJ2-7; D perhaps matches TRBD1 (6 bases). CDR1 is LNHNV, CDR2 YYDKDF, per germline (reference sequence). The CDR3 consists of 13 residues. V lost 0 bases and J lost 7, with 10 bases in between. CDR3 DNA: TGTGCCACCAGCAGAGATCAGGGGCGAGAGCAGTACTTC. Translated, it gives CATSRDQGREQYF.